These 30 T cell receptor beta chains share one sample of origin, sequenced in a study of vaccination effects on CD4 cells after COVID-19. Profiled with immunoSEQ multiplex PCR; TCRdb holds only in-frame clones, not every one. The sample has some 14,000 clones, over 60% seen once. Antigen-specific CD4+ T cell clonotypes were called by their expansion after viral peptide-pool culture in ViraFEST. Culture lasted roughly 9 days before CD4+ T cell isolation. All participants had two doses of either the BNT162b2 or mRNA-1273 vaccine. Antigens of these TCRs are unknown. This specimen was CD4+ T cells from PBMCs cultured with SARS-CoV-2 spike peptides, taken after COVID-19 vaccination. The receptors come from a human donor who received a COVID-19 vaccine.

This clone appeared a few times. This chain uses TRBV3-1 (or the pseudogene TRBV3-2) with TRBJ1-1, with TRBD1 as a possible D gene (6 bases). From germline, CDR1 is LGHDT and CDR2 YNNKEL (reference sequence). This CDR3 has 14 amino acids. V was pared by 3 bases and J by 2 bases, with 10 bases between. In DNA, the CDR3 is TGTGCCAGCAGCCAGGGGGGGCCTAACACTGAAGCTTTCTTT. It codes for CASSQGGPNTEAFF.

The V call is TRBV19, the J call TRBJ1-6; D is ambiguous. Trimming pared 5 bases from V and 8 bases from J, leaving 7 bases between. The germline V gene has CDR1 LNHDA and CDR2 SQIVND (reference sequence). The CDR3 is 12 residues long. The CDR3 loop is CASSYRDSPLHF. CDR3 DNA: TGTGCCAGTAGTTATAGGGATTCACCCCTCCACTTT.

The chain links TRBV30 to TRBJ2-7; no clear D. CDR1 and CDR2 from the germline V gene are GTSNPN and SVGIG (reference sequence). The CDR3 sequence is 12 residues long. V dropped 0 bases and J dropped 6 bases, with 9 bases sitting between them. The CDR3 sequence: CAWSVLRTEQYF. DNA for the CDR3: TGTGCCTGGAGTGTATTGCGAACCGAGCAGTACTTC. Variable domain in full (rest from reference TRBV30 and TRBJ2-7): SQTIHQWPATLVQPVGSPLSLECTVEGTSNPNLYWYRQAAGRGLQLLFYSVGIGQISSEVPQNLSASRPQDRQFILSSKKLLLSDSGFYLCAWSVLRTEQYFGPGTRLTVT.

The genes are TRBV3-1 (or the pseudogene TRBV3-2) and TRBJ1-6, with D perhaps TRBD1 (5 bases). V lost 4 bases and J lost 5, with 9 bases in between. The CDR3 length is 14 residues. Germline assignment: CDR1 LGHDT and CDR2 YNNKEL (reference sequence). The CDR3 here is CASSLQENNSPLHF. CDR3 nucleotide sequence: TGTGCCAGCAGCCTACAGGAAAATAATTCACCCCTCCACTTT.

V and J are TRBV4-1 and TRBJ2-3; 7 nucleotides agree with TRBD2. Germline V gene sequence: CDR1 MGHRA, CDR2 YSYEKL. This CDR3 is 17 amino acids long. The ends lost 2 bases at V and 2 bases at J; junction bases unmatched: 10. CDR3 sequence reads: CASSQPLRGRNTDTQYF. The CDR3 region has the DNA TGCGCCAGCAGCCAACCCCTTCGCGGGAGAAACACAGATACGCAGTATTTT.

The chain links TRBV5-1 to TRBJ1-3; 9 bases line up with TRBD1. The CDR3 has 17 amino acids. Germline-derived CDR1 and CDR2 are SGHRS and YFSETQ. The J segment lost 4 bases and the V segment lost 3 bases, leaving 11 bases of the junction unmatched. Written as DNA, the CDR3 is TGCGCCAGCAGCTCTTACAGGGGGCAGTCGGGAGGAAACACCATATATTTT. Protein sequence: CASSSYRGQSGGNTIYF. The variable domain in full, completed from reference TRBV5-1 and TRBJ1-3, reads KAGVTQTPRYLIKTRGQQVTLSCSPISGHRSVSWYQQTPGQGLQFLFEYFSETQRNKGNFPGRFSGRQFSNSRSEMNVSTLELGDSALYLCASSSYRGQSGGNTIYFGEGSWLTVV.

The V call is TRBV30, the J call TRBJ2-5, with 10 positions matching TRBD2. This CDR3 contains 15 residues. From germline, CDR1 is GTSNPN and CDR2 SVGIG (reference sequence). J was trimmed by 5 bases and V by 5 bases; bases with no gene match: 11. CDR3 DNA sequence: TGTGCCTGGGAGAGCGGGAGGGCCCATGGGGAGACCCAGTACTTC. Its translation: CAWESGRAHGETQYF.

This clone was observed a handful of times. This chain uses TRBV3-1 (or the pseudogene TRBV3-2) with TRBJ1-2, with a tentative D call TRBD1 (5 bases). The germline V and J ends were trimmed by 0 bases and 3 bases, with 17 bases remaining between them. The V gene's germline CDR1 is LGHDT and CDR2 YNNKEL (reference sequence). CDR3 length: 17 residues. The CDR3 spells CASSQERGLLVDYGYTF. The CDR3 coding sequence is TGTGCCAGCAGCCAAGAACGGGGCCTGTTGGTCGACTATGGCTACACCTTC.

This chain connects TRBV29-1 to TRBJ1-2; 7 bases agree with TRBD1. The CDR3 sequence is 15 residues long. The trim removed 7 bases at V and 8 bases at J, leaving 19 bases unmatched. Germline CDR1 is SQVTM and CDR2 is ANQGSEA. The CDR3 DNA reads TGCAGCGCTCTGACAGGGCCCACCGAGAGTGGGGGCTACACCTTC. Residues: CSALTGPTESGGYTF.

The chain couples TRBV6-5 to TRBJ1-1, with D unresolved. The CDR3 loop spans 14 amino acids. In germline, CDR1 is MNHEY, CDR2 SVGAGI. The V end lost 4 bases, the J end lost 0 bases, and 9 bases lay between the germline ends. The CDR3 sequence: CASSSAHMNTEAFF. The CDR3 coding sequence is TGTGCCAGCAGTTCGGCACATATGAACACTGAAGCTTTCTTT.

This clone showed up just once. V usage is TRBV7-2 and J usage is TRBJ2-3, with TRBD2 matching 15 bases. V trimming: 5 bases; J trimming: 5 bases; junction bases outside the gene matches: 5. The CDR3 has 16 residues. From germline, CDR1 is SGHTA and CDR2 FQGNSA. In DNA form, the CDR3 reads TGTGCCAGCAGCCCTCGGACTAGCGGGAGGGTAGATACGCAGTATTTT. As protein: CASSPRTSGRVDTQYF.

The chain is built from TRBV6-5 and TRBJ2-5; 7 positions match TRBD2. Germline V gene lookup returns CDR1 MNHEY and CDR2 SVGAGI. This CDR3 comprises 14 residues. The V segment lost 0 bases and the J segment 5 bases; nucleotides outside the gene matches: 3. The CDR3 DNA sequence: TGTGCCAGCAGTTACTCGACTAGCCTGGAGACCCAGTACTTC. This translates into CASSYSTSLETQYF.

By share, this clone ranks as medium-sized. This chain uses TRBV6-5 with TRBJ2-7; tentatively, D is TRBD1 or TRBD2 (6 bases each). The CDR3 spans 13 residues. The V gene's germline CDR1 is MNHEY and CDR2 SVGAGI. Between the trimmed V and J ends, which lost 6 bases and 3 bases, there was a span of 12 bases. The CDR3 DNA reads as TGTGCCAGCAGGGAGGGACACGGCTACGAGCAGTACTTC. Protein product: CASREGHGYEQYF.

V gene TRBV10-3 combines with J gene TRBJ1-2; possibly TRBD1 for D (6 bases). The germline V gene encodes CDR1 ENHRY and CDR2 SYGVKD. V was cut by 6 bases and J by 1 base, with 12 bases left in between. The CDR3 has 14 amino acids. The CDR3 bases are TGTGCCATCAGCGGACAGCCCAGTAACTATGGCTACACCTTC. Translating gives CAISGQPSNYGYTF.

V is TRBV5-1 and J is TRBJ2-1; 10 nucleotides align to TRBD1. V shed 3 bases, J shed 4 bases, and the junction held 1 base outside the gene matches. This CDR3 is 14 amino acids long. CDR1 is SGHRS and CDR2 is YFSETQ in the germline V gene. CDR3 sequence (DNA): TGCGCCAGCAGCTCGGGACAGGGGTACAATGAGCAGTTCTTC. It is translated as CASSSGQGYNEQFF.

This chain links TRBV3-1 (or the pseudogene TRBV3-2) with TRBJ1-1, with TRBD1 as a possible D gene (6 bases). This CDR3 spans 14 amino acids. V lost 4 bases, J lost 1 base, and 10 bases lay in between. Germline values: CDR1 LGHDT, CDR2 YNNKEL (reference sequence). CDR3 DNA sequence: TGTGCCAGCAGCCCAGACAGGCCGAACACTGAAGCTTTCTTT. It translates to CASSPDRPNTEAFF.

The V and J genes are TRBV28 and TRBJ1-2; 9 bases are shared with TRBD1. The ends lost 5 bases at V and 4 bases at J; junction bases unmatched: 8. The CDR3 is 15 residues long. Germline V lookup: CDR1 MDHEN, CDR2 SYDVKM. The CDR3 sequence: CASSAPGQGIYGYTF. DNA for the CDR3: TGTGCCAGCAGTGCACCGGGACAGGGAATCTATGGCTACACCTTC.

The chain joins TRBV28 to TRBJ1-6; TRBD1 matches at 7 bases. The germline CDR1 and CDR2 sequences are MDHEN and SYDVKM. The CDR3 totals 17 residues. The V gene end was trimmed by 6 bases and the J gene end by 1 base; junction bases not matched to a gene: 9. CDR3 DNA sequence: TGTGCCAGCAGCCTTAGACAGGGAGGTTCCTATAATTCACCCCTCCACTTT. Translated, it gives CASSLRQGGSYNSPLHF.

J is TRBJ2-1 and V is TRBV30, with a weak D call TRBD2 (5 bases). Per germline, CDR1 GTSNPN and CDR2 SVGIG (reference sequence). V lost 0 bases and J lost 6, with 9 bases in between. CDR3 length equals 13 residues. As DNA, the CDR3 is TGTGCCTGGAGTGTACACGGGGTCAATGAGCAGTTCTTC. Amino acid sequence: CAWSVHGVNEQFF.

The chain employs TRBV9 and TRBJ1-4, with 8 bases aligning to TRBD1. This CDR3 comprises 15 residues. Germline CDR1 is SGDLS and CDR2 is YYNGEE. The ends lost 3 bases at V and 7 bases at J; junction bases unmatched: 8. CDR3 in DNA: TGTGCCAGCAGCGCACAGACAGGGGCGGCTGAAAAACTGTTTTTT. It translates to CASSAQTGAAEKLFF.

This chain connects TRBV11-2 to TRBJ1-3, with D possibly being TRBD1 (6 bases). The CDR3 spans 16 residues. The germline V gene has CDR1 SGHAT and CDR2 FQNNGV. With 0 bases removed from V and 2 bases from J, the gap between germline ends came to 11 bases. For the CDR3, the DNA is TGTGCCAGCAGCTTAGACTTCAGGGGAACTGGAAACACCATATATTTT. Encoded protein: CASSLDFRGTGNTIYF.

A few counts support this clone. The rearrangement joins TRBV29-1 to TRBJ1-1; weak D call: TRBD1 (6 bases). V gave up 6 bases and J gave up 5 bases, with 10 bases separating them. The CDR3 is 11 residues long. Germline assignment: CDR1 SQVTM and CDR2 ANQGSEA. The CDR3 loop reads CSVGRGTEAFF. As DNA, the CDR3 is TGCAGCGTAGGAAGGGGGACTGAAGCTTTCTTT.

V is TRBV7-2 and J is TRBJ1-2, with TRBD1 as a possible D gene (5 bases). The CDR3 consists of 12 residues. V lost 5 bases and J 8 bases, leaving 12 bases between the germline ends. Germline V CDR1 and CDR2: SGHTA, FQGNSA. The CDR3 DNA sequence: TGTGCCAGCAGCGCAGGGATAGTCGGCTACACCTTC. This gives the protein CASSAGIVGYTF.

The chain carries TRBV30 and TRBJ1-5; D not certain. V lost 5 bases, J lost 3 bases, and 14 bases lay in between. Germline values: CDR1 GTSNPN, CDR2 SVGIG (reference sequence). The CDR3 sequence is 14 residues long. DNA of the CDR3: TGTGCCTGGGGGGTATGGGGTAACAATCAGCCCCAGCATTTT. Translated: CAWGVWGNNQPQHF.

This clone came up a few times. The rearrangement joins TRBV6-2 or TRBV6-3 to TRBJ1-6; D is possibly TRBD1 (5 bases). Trimming stripped 3 bases from V and 7 bases from J, with 10 bases between. The CDR3 is 14 residues long. CDR1 is MNHEY and CDR2 is SVGEGT in the germline V gene. CDR3 nucleotide sequence: TGTGCCAGCAGTTATGGGACGGGGAATTCACCCCTCCACTTT. Residues: CASSYGTGNSPLHF.

V usage is TRBV10-1 and J usage is TRBJ1-4; D gene uncertain. This CDR3 contains 12 residues. The germline V gene has CDR1 WNHNN and CDR2 SYGVQD (reference sequence). The DNA of the CDR3 is TGCGCTATAGCGGAGCCTAATGAAAAACTGTTTTTT. It translates to CAIAEPNEKLFF.

This clone was recorded once. J is TRBJ1-5 and V is TRBV23-1; no firm D call. TRBV23-1 counts as an open reading frame of uncertain function. V lost 0 bases and J 5 bases, leaving 5 bases between the germline ends. CDR3 length equals 13 residues. CDR3 loop: CASSQSTDQPQHF. Here the CDR3 DNA reads TGCGCCAGCAGTCAATCGACGGATCAGCCCCAGCATTTT.

The chain uses TRBV28 and TRBJ2-7; D ambiguous. CDR3 size: 14 residues. Deletions cut 5 bases from V and 2 bases from J, with 13 bases between. The germline gives CDR1 MDHEN, CDR2 SYDVKM. This CDR3 reads CASSPATTPYEQYF. CDR3 DNA: TGTGCCAGCAGTCCCGCGACGACACCCTACGAGCAGTACTTC.

The chain recombines TRBV7-3 with TRBJ2-3, with D hard to call. The germline V gene encodes CDR1 SGHTA and CDR2 FQGTGA. This CDR3 has 14 amino acids. The V end was cut by 1 base, the J end by 2 bases, with 7 bases between. The CDR3 here is CASSLRGNTDTQYF. In DNA, the CDR3 is TGTGCCAGCAGCTTAAGGGGTAACACAGATACGCAGTATTTT.

The rearrangement joins TRBV2 to TRBJ1-1; D is unclear. V gave up 6 bases and J gave up 0 bases, with 26 bases separating them. The V gene's germline CDR1 is SNHLY and CDR2 FYNNEI. The CDR3 covers 19 residues. The DNA for the CDR3 is TGTGCCAGCAGACCCACCCAAAGAGTCACAACACAGTTGAACACTGAAGCTTTCTTT. It codes for CASRPTQRVTTQLNTEAFF.